Below, 18 T cell receptor beta chains from the same sample are listed, as sequenced in a study of post-analysis software for immune sequencing data. General study findings and limits: The study found TRBV5-6, TRBV5-1 and TRBV20-1 among several TRBV segments more frequent in patients than controls.

Included in the TCR beta cDNA libraries were unique molecular identifiers. TCRdb analysed the PCR reads with MiXCR anew, one entry per CDR3 protein. The profile shows fewer than 700,000 distinct CDR3 sequences, about 44% of them singletons. These receptors' antigens are unknown. Sequenced input: blood. The receptor source for this set is a girl aged 5-17 years with multiple sclerosis.

This clonotype occurred a few times. V and J are TRBV4-1 and TRBJ2-4; the match to TRBD1 covers 8 bases. Judging by the DNA end, TRBJ2-7 fits better; the J call may be wrong. The CDR3 is made up of 15 amino acids. Germline lookup yields CDR1 MGHRA and CDR2 YSYEKL. The CDR3 DNA reads TGCGCCAGCAGCCAAGCTTCGGGACAGGTCTACGAGCAGTACTTC. Protein product: CASSQASGQVYEQYF.

The rearrangement uses TRBV12-3 or TRBV12-4 and TRBJ2-1; 8 bases are shared with TRBD2. The CDR3 is 16 residues long. The V and J ends lost 2 bases and 12 bases, in that order; junction bases with no gene match: 15. The CDR3 DNA follows: TGTGCCAGCAGTTTAAATACGGGAGGGCCGACTTTTGGGCAGTTCTTC. As protein: CASSLNTGGPTFGQFF.

A word on this clonotype: An end of the junction does not agree with germline; a read error may underlie this. CDR3 bases: TGCGCCAGCAGCTGGGGCGGGAGTGAGACCCAGTACTTC. It yields the protein CASSWGGSETQYF. The chain employs TRBV12-3 or TRBV12-4 and TRBJ2-5; TRBD2 matches 7 bases. CDR3 length equals 13 residues.

This chain connects TRBV12-3 or TRBV12-4 to TRBJ2-1; 15 nucleotides align to TRBD2. The CDR3 totals 19 residues. J lost 0 bases, V lost 4 bases, and 7 bases had no gene match. The CDR3 bases are TGTGCCAGCAGTTCAGGGACTAGCGGGAGGTTGAGCTCCTACAATGAGCAGTTCTTC. It translates to CASSSGTSGRLSSYNEQFF.

V and J are TRBV11-2 and TRBJ1-1; TRBD1 agrees at 10 bases. Germline CDR1 SGHAT, CDR2 FQNNGV. CDR3 length: 15 residues. V dropped 0 bases and J dropped 5; count of bases not matched to a gene: 3. CDR3 sequence reads: CASSLETGGRTEAFF. CDR3 sequence (DNA): TGTGCCAGCAGCTTAGAGACAGGGGGCCGGACTGAAGCTTTCTTT.

The chain has TRBV12-3 or TRBV12-4 and TRBJ2-7; 9 bases line up with TRBD2. The length of the CDR3 is 15 residues. V dropped 6 bases and J dropped 4; count of bases not matched to a gene: 10. This chain's CDR3 is CASSEGLAGVYEQYF. In nucleotides, the CDR3 is TGTGCCAGCAGCGAGGGACTAGCTGGGGTTTACGAGCAGTACTTC.

The chain has TRBV27 and TRBJ2-7; 12 positions match TRBD1. CDR3 length: 15 residues. Losses at the gene ends were 6 bases for V and 6 bases for J; bases not matched to a gene: 9. Germline V gene data show CDR1 as MNHEY and CDR2 as SMNVEV (reference sequence). CDR3 amino acids: CASSPGTGGRLEQYF. For the CDR3, the DNA is TGTGCCAGCAGCCCAGGGACAGGGGGCCGTCTCGAGCAGTACTTC.

The table lists this clonotype with a few counts. J is TRBJ1-6 and V is TRBV20-1; D not certain. Germline assignment: CDR1 DFQATT and CDR2 SNEGSKA (reference sequence). The V gene lost 4 bases and the J gene lost 0 bases, with 16 bases spanning the gap. The CDR3 has 17 amino acids. In DNA, the CDR3 is TGCAGTGCTAAGAGGACCACCGGAGGCTCCTATAATTCACCCCTCCACTTT. Its protein is CSAKRTTGGSYNSPLHF.

By sample share, this clonotype is medium-sized. The rearrangement joins TRBV9 to TRBJ1-2; D remains ambiguous. The CDR3 runs 11 residues. V shed 2 bases and J shed 9 bases, with 8 bases lying between them. Per the germline V gene, CDR1 is SGDLS and CDR2 is YYNGEE. In nucleotides, the CDR3 is TGTGCCAGCAGCGTCGGGCTCCGCTACACCTTC. Translating gives CASSVGLRYTF.

The rearrangement joins TRBV29-1 to TRBJ2-4, with TRBD2 identical over 12 bases. The CDR3 runs to 19 residues. Germline V lookup: CDR1 SQVTM, CDR2 ANQGSEA. Unmatched junction bases numbered 14, after V lost 4 bases and J lost 1 base. CDR3 bases: TGCAGCGTTGCCCGGACTAGCGGGACCCTCCCGGGGGCCAAAAACATTCAGTACTTC. It translates to CSVARTSGTLPGAKNIQYF.

The J gene is TRBJ1-2, the V gene TRBV7-2; a weak D match, TRBD1 (5 bases). Germline lookup yields CDR1 SGHTA and CDR2 FQGNSA. Trimming stripped 1 base from V and 4 bases from J, with 16 bases between. The CDR3 extends over 16 amino acids. CDR3 sequence: CASSLEPGLDTYGYTF. CDR3 coding DNA: TGTGCCAGCAGCTTAGAACCAGGGTTAGACACCTATGGCTACACCTTC.

The chain combines TRBV12-3 or TRBV12-4 with TRBJ1-4; D gene unclear. The CDR3 totals 12 residues. Trimming cost V 5 bases and J 5 bases, with 6 bases left between them. The CDR3 here is CASSTSNEKLFF. CDR3 DNA: TGTGCCAGCAGTACCTCGAATGAAAAACTGTTTTTT.

This chain uses TRBV4-1 with TRBJ2-3; 12 bases agree with TRBD2. Trimming at V came to 3 bases and at J to 0 bases, leaving 4 bases not matched to a gene. The CDR3 is made up of 17 amino acids. Germline-derived CDR1 and CDR2 are MGHRA and YSYEKL. CDR3 sequence: CASSHLAGGLSTDTQYF. DNA for the CDR3: TGCGCCAGCAGCCACCTAGCGGGGGGGTTGAGCACAGATACGCAGTATTTT.

The chain links TRBV5-5 to TRBJ2-6; unclear D gene. The CDR3 extends over 16 amino acids. Per the germline V gene, CDR1 is SGHKS and CDR2 is YYEKEE (reference sequence). Trimming cost V 0 bases and J 0 bases, with 7 bases left between them. The DNA of the CDR3 is TGTGCCAGCAGCTTGGACGGGCACTCTGGGGCCAACGTCCTGACTTTC. It codes for CASSLDGHSGANVLTF.

The chain recombines TRBV6-5 with TRBJ1-5; tentative D call: TRBD1 (6 bases). This CDR3 spans 19 amino acids. V dropped 2 bases and J dropped 6 bases, with 26 bases sitting between them. CDR1 and CDR2 (germline): MNHEY, SVGAGI. The CDR3 DNA is TGTGCCAGCAGTTACACCCGTGGAGCCTTCAGGGGATTGGGTCAGCCCCAGCATTTT. Amino acids: CASSYTRGAFRGLGQPQHF.

The rearrangement uses TRBV7-8 and TRBJ2-3; possible D gene TRBD1, 6 bases. Germline V gene lookup returns CDR1 SGHVS and CDR2 FQNEAQ. CDR3 size: 15 residues. Trimming stripped 2 bases from V and 4 bases from J, with 13 bases between. CDR3 loop: CASSLTTGSADTQYF. CDR3 coding DNA: TGTGCCAGCAGCTTAACGACAGGATCAGCAGATACGCAGTATTTT. The full variable domain, its missing parts supplied by reference TRBV7-8 and TRBJ2-3, is GAGVSQSPRYKVAKRGQDVALRCDPISGHVSLFWYQQALGQGPEFLTYFQNEAQLDKSGLPSDRFFAERPEGSVSTLKIQRTQQEDSAVYLCASSLTTGSADTQYFGPGTRLTVL.

The genes are TRBV5-1 and TRBJ2-1; unclear D gene. The CDR3 has 15 amino acids. The germline V gene encodes CDR1 SGHRS and CDR2 YFSETQ. Trimming took 4 bases from V and 7 from J, leaving 18 bases between them. The chain's CDR3 is CASSHWRGLINEQFF. The CDR3 DNA reads as TGCGCCAGCAGCCACTGGAGAGGTTTGATAAATGAGCAGTTCTTC. The full variable domain, completed using reference TRBV5-1 and TRBJ2-1, is KAGVTQTPRYLIKTRGQQVTLSCSPISGHRSVSWYQQTPGQGLQFLFEYFSETQRNKGNFPGRFSGRQFSNSRSEMNVSTLELGDSALYLCASSHWRGLINEQFFGPGTRLTVL.

This chain uses TRBV27 with TRBJ2-4, with TRBD2 as a possible D gene (5 bases). Judging by the DNA end, TRBJ2-7 fits better; the J call may be wrong. Germline CDR1 is MNHEY and CDR2 is SMNVEV (reference sequence). The CDR3 has 13 residues. The CDR3 DNA is TGTGCCAGCAGTTTATCAGCGGACTACGAGCAGTACTTC. It specifies CASSLSADYEQYF.